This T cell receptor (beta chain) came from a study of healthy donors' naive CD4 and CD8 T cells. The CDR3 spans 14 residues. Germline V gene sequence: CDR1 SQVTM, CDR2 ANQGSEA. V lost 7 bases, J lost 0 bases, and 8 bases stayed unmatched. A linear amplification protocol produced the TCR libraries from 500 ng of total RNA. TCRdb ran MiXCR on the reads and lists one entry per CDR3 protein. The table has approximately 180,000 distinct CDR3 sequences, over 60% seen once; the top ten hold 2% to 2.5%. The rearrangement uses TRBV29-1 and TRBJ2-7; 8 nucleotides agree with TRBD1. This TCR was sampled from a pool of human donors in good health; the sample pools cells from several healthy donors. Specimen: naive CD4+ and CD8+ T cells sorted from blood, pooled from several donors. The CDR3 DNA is TGCAGCGCCGTCCCAGGGGGCCTCTCCTACGAGCAGTACTTC. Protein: CSAVPGGLSYEQYF.